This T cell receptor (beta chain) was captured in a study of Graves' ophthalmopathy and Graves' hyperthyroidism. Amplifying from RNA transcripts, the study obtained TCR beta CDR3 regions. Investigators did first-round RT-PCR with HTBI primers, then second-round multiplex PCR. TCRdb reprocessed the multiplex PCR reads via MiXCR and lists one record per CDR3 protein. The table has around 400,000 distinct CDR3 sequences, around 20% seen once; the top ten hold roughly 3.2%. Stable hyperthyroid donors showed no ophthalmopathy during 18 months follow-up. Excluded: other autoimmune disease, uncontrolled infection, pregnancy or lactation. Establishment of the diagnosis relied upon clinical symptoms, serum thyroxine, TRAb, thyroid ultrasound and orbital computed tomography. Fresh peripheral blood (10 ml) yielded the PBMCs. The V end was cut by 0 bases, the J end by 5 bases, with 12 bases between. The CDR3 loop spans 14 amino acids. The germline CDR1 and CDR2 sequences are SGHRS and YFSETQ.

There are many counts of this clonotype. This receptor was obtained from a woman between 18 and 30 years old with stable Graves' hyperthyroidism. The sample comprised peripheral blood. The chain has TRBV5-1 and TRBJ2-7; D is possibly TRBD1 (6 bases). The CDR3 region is CASSLAGVVNEQYF. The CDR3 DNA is TGCGCCAGCAGCTTGGCAGGGGTGGTGAACGAGCAGTACTTC.